This T cell receptor (beta chain) was found in a study of regulatory T cells in long-lasting Graves disease. Study-wide findings and caveats: Clonotypes that were public and shared totalled approximately 3,000 in persistent patients versus 900 to 1,000 in new patients.

The table lists this clonotype with many counts. Its target is unknown. Time point: newly diagnosed GD, antithyroid drugs for less than 3 months. Preparation of the TCR library used RNA extracted from PBMCs. Combining iRepertoire HTBI primers with Arm-PCR of CDR3 regions, the authors built TCR beta libraries. MiXCR, run by TCRdb on the multiplex PCR reads, gives a single entry per CDR3 protein. The sample contains a few hundred thousand distinct CDR3 sequences, around 15% of which appear only once. These data also formed part of another study, on T cells in Graves' hyperthyroidism and ophthalmopathy.

The TCR was taken from a man in his forties or fifties with Graves disease. The sequenced sample was peripheral blood mononuclear cells (PBMCs), obtained at new diagnosis, from a patient treated with antithyroid drugs.

The CDR3 sequence: CATSNRNTGELFF. In DNA, the CDR3 is TGTGCCACCAGCAACAGGAACACCGGGGAGCTGTTTTTT. The V call is TRBV15, the J call TRBJ2-2; unclear D gene. CDR3 length: 13 amino acids. From germline, CDR1 is LNHNV and CDR2 YYDKDF (reference sequence). Trimming cost V 4 bases and J 1 base, with 4 bases left between them.